This TCR beta chain is drawn from a study of T cells in Graves' hyperthyroidism and ophthalmopathy. Overall study: Peripheral blood was acquired at first diagnosis, ahead of any therapy whatsoever.

This clonotype appeared many times. Amplification of TCR beta CDR3 regions used RNA as the template. The HTBI primer set was used in a first-round RT-PCR of the TCR CDR3. TCRdb passed the multiplex PCR reads through MiXCR, listing each CDR3 protein once. Among under 350,000 distinct CDR3 sequences listed, 18% were seen once. Losses at the gene ends were 5 bases for V and 5 bases for J; bases not matched to a gene: 3. This CDR3 is built from 13 residues. CDR1 and CDR2 from the germline V gene are MNHNS and SASEGT. The PBMCs studied were ones that came from 8.5 to 10 ml fresh peripheral blood. Sequencing was done on a sample of blood. The receptor comes from a woman aged 50 to 60 with Graves' hyperthyroidism. V gene TRBV6-1 combines with J gene TRBJ2-3, with TRBD2 identical over 8 bases. The CDR3 loop is CASSTAGEDTQYF. The CDR3 nucleotides read TGTGCCAGCAGTACAGCGGGAGAAGATACGCAGTATTTT.